This TCR beta chain came from a study of blood T cell repertoires in COVID-19. How the authors handled the data: Reference gene primers were amplified, and this amplification served to estimate nucleated cell counts. Data came from immunoSEQ multiplex PCR; TCRdb stores just in-frame clones and leaves some out. V and J calls and clone size are copied from that table; D and trimming were computed from the DNA. The table records a few hundred thousand clones, about 90% of them present only once. The study recruited people aged about 18 to 89 years across roughly 25 US areas. Cohorts were determined from participant-reported clinical history. The V end was cut by 5 bases, the J end by 8 bases, with 18 bases between. Germline assignment: CDR1 SEHNR and CDR2 FQNEAQ (reference sequence). This CDR3 is built from 14 residues.

This receptor was identified in a woman in her 30s who had recovered from COVID-19. Sequencing was performed on PBMCs or T cells enriched from blood (not recorded which). J is TRBJ1-2 and V is TRBV7-9, with D tentatively TRBD1 (5 bases). The CDR3 DNA sequence: TGTGCCAGCAGCCAGGGCCCGAGGAGGGAGGGCTACACCTTC. This gives the protein CASSQGPRREGYTF. The full variable domain, with the rest looked up from reference TRBV7-9 and TRBJ1-2, is DTGVSQNPRHKITKRGQNVTFRCDPISEHNRLYWYRQTLGQGPEFLTYFQNEAQLEKSRLLSDRFSAERPKGSFSTLEIQRTEQGDSAMYLCASSQGPRREGYTFGSGTRLTVV.